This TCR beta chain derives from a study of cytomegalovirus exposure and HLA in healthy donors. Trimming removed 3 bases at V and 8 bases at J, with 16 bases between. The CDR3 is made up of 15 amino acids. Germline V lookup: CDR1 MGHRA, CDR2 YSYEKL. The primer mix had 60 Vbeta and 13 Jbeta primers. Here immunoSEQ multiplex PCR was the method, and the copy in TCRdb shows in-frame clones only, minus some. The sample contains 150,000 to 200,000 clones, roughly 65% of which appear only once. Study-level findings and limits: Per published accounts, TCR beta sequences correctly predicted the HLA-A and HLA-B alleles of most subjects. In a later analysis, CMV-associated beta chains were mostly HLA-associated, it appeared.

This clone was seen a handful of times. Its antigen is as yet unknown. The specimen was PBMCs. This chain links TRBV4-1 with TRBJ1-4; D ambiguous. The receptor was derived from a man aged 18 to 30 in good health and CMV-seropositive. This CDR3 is CASSQEHLIGEKLFF. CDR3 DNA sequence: TGCGCCAGCAGCCAGGAGCACCTGATTGGGGAAAAACTGTTTTTT.